This TCR beta chain was sequenced for a study of shared clonotypes between healthy human individuals (dated by TCRdb to about 2020). A note on the overall study: The cohort comprised two women and three men aged 18 to 49 years. To estimate repertoire size and how much clonotype sharing occurs between individuals, the study deeply sequenced the blood TCR repertoires of several healthy adults. Different laboratories and diverse techniques were used to prepare libraries and sequence TCR repertoires, to increase sequencing depth and limit assay-specific biases. Per donor, leukapheresis produced somewhere between about 0.94 and 9 billion PBMCs.

The donors were healthy, HIV-negative adults with no recently reported acute infections or vaccinations. Only Caucasian adults living in Nashville, Tennessee, USA were represented among the donors. For unsorted samples, 100 million or so PBMCs were counted, and genomic DNA was extracted using the QIAamp DNA Blood Mini kit. Blood was collected by leukapheresis, and PBMCs were isolated by Ficoll-Histopaque density gradient centrifugation and then cryopreserved in liquid nitrogen vapor phase. TCR CDR3 regions were amplified from genomic DNA by multiplex PCR using the deep immunoSEQ assay. Genomic DNA extracted from each cell subset was distributed evenly over all wells of several immunoSEQ 96-well plates, and each plate served as one replicate. For unsorted PBMC, about 300 ng of genomic DNA, equivalent to around 30,000 T cell genomes, went into each replicate PCR. Ten immunoSEQ deep assay plates were used to sequence unsorted PBMC genomic DNA. Purified libraries were measured with a Qubit 3.0 fluorometer, size-checked on a Bioanalyzer 2100, and measured again with the KAPA Library Quantification kit. A separate single-read 150-cycle Illumina NextSeq 550 flow cell was used to sequence each immunoSEQ 96-well plate. The source study handled its data this way. Because the immunoSEQ output held only junctional sequences and lacked quality scores, the filtering could not match the filtering applied to full-length reads. Sequences were annotated with PyIR, a Python wrapper for IgBLAST v1.9, and V/J genes and CDR3 were assigned using IMGT germline references. Reads with weak V/J assignments (E-value above 1e-6), missing CDR3, stop codons, out-of-frame junctions, or ambiguous translated residues were removed. V3J clonotypes were defined as sequences sharing an identical inferred V gene, J gene, and CDR3 amino acid sequence. The percentage overlap between two repertoires was calculated by dividing the number of shared unique clonotypes by the size of the smaller repertoire. Richness of each repertoire was evaluated using RTK rarefaction, the Chao1 estimator, and Recon v2.1 estimates of unobserved clonotypes. TCRdb's version of the immuneACCESS table is confined to in-frame rearrangements and falls short of the full clone set. An unresolved V gene accounts for under half of the shortfall where checked; the remainder is of unknown origin. V and J calls and clone size follow that table, whereas D and trimming were derived from the DNA. For this sample there are 450,000 to 600,000 clones; less than 80% appear just once. Of the sample, more than 10% falls within the top ten clones.

Comments on this clone: Its antigen specificity is not known. No base quality information exists; no much larger clone differs at one position.

V sheds 5 bases and J sheds 6 bases, leaving 16 bases between their ends. The CDR3 contains 15 residues, cysteine and phenylalanine counted. The kept DNA is CDR3 alone, 45 bases in frame from the first base. Per the germline V gene, SGHAT is the CDR1 and FQNNGV is the CDR2. Study-wide conclusions, independent of this receptor: Sampling was restricted to blood, and TCR repertoires in tissues likely differ from the TCR repertoires found in blood. Because the study included a small number of donors, the genetic and exposure-history diversity represented was limited. Pairwise subsampling indicated that sequencing depth was expected to affect the degree of clonotype sharing among donors.

The receptor was isolated from a woman aged 40 to 49 in good health. Some clones in this sample may be carry-over from other donors' samples. The rearrangement joined TRBV11-2 to TRBJ1-4; D gene: possibly TRBD1, on 5 matching bases. The sequenced sample was PBMCs. The bases read TGTGCCAGCAGCCCACCCGACAGTAGATATGAAAAACTGTTTTTT. Its product reads: CASSPPDSRYEKLFF.